This T cell receptor beta chain appears in the sequencing data of a study of regulatory T cells in long-lasting Graves disease. Study results and caveats: Favored usage of TRBV28, TRBJ1-2 and TRBJ2-5 was recorded in persistent disease. Persistent Graves' patients showed a TCR diversity that was lower than that of newly diagnosed ones.

The CDR3 consists of 12 residues. After removal of 6 bases from V and 5 bases from J, the junction contained 2 bases not matched to a gene. CDR1 and CDR2 from the germline V gene are ENHRY and SYGVKD. The table lists this clonotype with many counts. Its target is not known. Through Arm-PCR of CDR3 regions and iRepertoire HTBI primers, TCR beta libraries were built. TCRdb reprocessed the multiplex PCR reads via MiXCR and lists one record per CDR3 protein. The sample consists of about 460,000 distinct CDR3 sequences, about 20% of them appearing once. Time point noted: persistent/refractory GD, antithyroid drugs over 5 years with positive TRAb. Making the TCR library involved RNA that had been extracted from PBMCs.

Here the sequenced sample was peripheral blood mononuclear cells (PBMCs), taken when the disease was refractory, from a patient treated with antithyroid drugs. The chain employs TRBV10-3 and TRBJ2-7, with 9 bases that match TRBD1. This receptor was identified in a female donor with Graves disease. The CDR3 DNA reads TGTGCCATCAGGGACAGGGGAAACGAGCAGTACTTC. Protein product: CAIRDRGNEQYF.